The subject of this entry is one T cell receptor (beta chain). Its target is unknown. This table comes from immunoSEQ multiplex PCR, and its TCRdb copy is limited to in-frame clones, with some not included. The data show about 40,000 clones, roughly 78% seen once. The data belong to a study of PD-1 blockade in classical Hodgkin lymphoma. Overall study findings and caveats: CD4+ TCR diversity rose significantly by C4D1, and CD8+ TCR diversity did not. Exclusion applied to patients who initiated nivolumab less than 1 year following ASCT.

Each and every patient relapsed after autologous stem cell transplantation, and patients got differing brentuximab vedotin exposure. V lost 4 bases, J lost 8 bases, and 11 bases stayed unmatched. Germline lookup yields CDR1 MDHEN and CDR2 SYDVKM. CDR3 length: 16 amino acids. The specimen comprised peripheral blood mononuclear cells (PBMCs), sampled at baseline. The chain links TRBV28 to TRBJ1-2; 12 bases are shared with TRBD1. The TCR was taken from a human donor with classical Hodgkin lymphoma. This CDR3 reads CASSYIVGQGARGYTF. CDR3 nucleotide sequence: TGTGCCAGCAGTTACATAGTGGGACAGGGGGCGCGGGGCTACACCTTC.